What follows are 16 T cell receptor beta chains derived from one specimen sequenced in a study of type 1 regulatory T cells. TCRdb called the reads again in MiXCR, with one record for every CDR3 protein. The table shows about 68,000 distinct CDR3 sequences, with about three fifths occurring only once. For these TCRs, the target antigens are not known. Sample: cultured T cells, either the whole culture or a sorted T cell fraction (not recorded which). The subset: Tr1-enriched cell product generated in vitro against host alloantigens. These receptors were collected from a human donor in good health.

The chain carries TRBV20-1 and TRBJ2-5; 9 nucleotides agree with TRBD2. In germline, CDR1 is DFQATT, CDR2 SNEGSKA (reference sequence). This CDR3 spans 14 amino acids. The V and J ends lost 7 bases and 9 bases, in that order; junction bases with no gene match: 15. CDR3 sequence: CSVSSREGLVAQYF. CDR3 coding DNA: TGCAGTGTCTCGTCGCGGGAGGGCCTAGTCGCCCAGTACTTC.

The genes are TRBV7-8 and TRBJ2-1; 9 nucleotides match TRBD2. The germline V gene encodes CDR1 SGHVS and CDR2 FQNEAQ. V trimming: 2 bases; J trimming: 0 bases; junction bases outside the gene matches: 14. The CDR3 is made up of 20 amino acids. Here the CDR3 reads CASSLRGVRLAGSSYNEQFF. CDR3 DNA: TGTGCCAGCAGCTTACGAGGGGTCAGGCTAGCGGGGAGCTCCTACAATGAGCAGTTCTTC.

The CDR3 DNA is TGTGCCACCAGTGATTTATCGATCCCAGATACGCAGTATTTT. This gives the protein CATSDLSIPDTQYF. The chain employs TRBV24-1 and TRBJ2-3; unclear D gene. Germline V gene sequence: CDR1 KGHDR, CDR2 SFDVKD. Trimming shortened V by 1 base and J by 4 bases, and 8 bases separated the two germline ends. The CDR3 covers 14 residues.

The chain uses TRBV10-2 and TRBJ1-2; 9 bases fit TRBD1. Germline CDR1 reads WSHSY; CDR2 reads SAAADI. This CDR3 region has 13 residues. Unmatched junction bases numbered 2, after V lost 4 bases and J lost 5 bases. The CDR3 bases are TGCGCCAGCAGTGGTGACAGGGGGTATGGCTACACCTTC. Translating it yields CASSGDRGYGYTF.

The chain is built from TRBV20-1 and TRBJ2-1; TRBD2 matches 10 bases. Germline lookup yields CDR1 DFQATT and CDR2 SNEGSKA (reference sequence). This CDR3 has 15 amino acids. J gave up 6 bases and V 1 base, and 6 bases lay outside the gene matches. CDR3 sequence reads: CSARGPSGSPNEQFF. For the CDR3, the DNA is TGCAGTGCTAGAGGGCCTAGCGGGAGCCCCAATGAGCAGTTCTTC.

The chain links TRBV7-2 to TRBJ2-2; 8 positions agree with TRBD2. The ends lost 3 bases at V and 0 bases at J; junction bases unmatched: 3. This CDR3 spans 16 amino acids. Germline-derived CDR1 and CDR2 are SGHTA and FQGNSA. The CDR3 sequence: CASSLELAANTGELFF. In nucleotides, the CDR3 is TGTGCCAGCAGCTTGGAACTAGCGGCGAACACCGGGGAGCTGTTTTTT.

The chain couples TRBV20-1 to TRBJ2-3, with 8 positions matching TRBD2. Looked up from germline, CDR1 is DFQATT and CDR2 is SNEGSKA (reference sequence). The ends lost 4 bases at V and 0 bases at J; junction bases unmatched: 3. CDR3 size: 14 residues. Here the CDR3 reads CSAKTSESTDTQYF. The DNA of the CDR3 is TGCAGTGCTAAGACTAGCGAGAGCACAGATACGCAGTATTTT.

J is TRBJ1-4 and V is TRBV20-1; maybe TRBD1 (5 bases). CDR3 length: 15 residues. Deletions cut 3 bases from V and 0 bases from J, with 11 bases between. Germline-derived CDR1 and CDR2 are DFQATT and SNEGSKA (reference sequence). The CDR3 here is CSASYGASTNEKLFF. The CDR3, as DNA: TGCAGTGCTAGCTACGGGGCCTCAACTAATGAAAAACTGTTTTTT.

CDR3 protein: CASSLALGRTGGETQYF. The CDR3 bases are TGTGCCAGCAGCTTAGCCCTCGGCAGGACTGGGGGAGAGACCCAGTACTTC. The chain carries TRBV7-9 and TRBJ2-5; possibly TRBD1 or TRBD2 for D (5 bases each). The CDR3 is 17 amino acids. The ends were cut back, 0 bases at V and 4 bases at J, with 18 bases in the middle. Per the germline V gene, CDR1 is SEHNR and CDR2 is FQNEAQ (reference sequence).

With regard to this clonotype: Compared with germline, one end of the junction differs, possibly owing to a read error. The CDR3 DNA reads as TGTGCCAGCAGCTTATTAGCGGGAGTTGTCCACGAGCTGTACTTC. Its protein product is CASSLLAGVVHELYF. The J gene is TRBJ2-7, the V gene TRBV11-1; the match to TRBD2 covers 9 bases. Germline CDR1 reads SGHAT; CDR2 reads FQDESV (reference sequence). This CDR3 has 15 amino acids.

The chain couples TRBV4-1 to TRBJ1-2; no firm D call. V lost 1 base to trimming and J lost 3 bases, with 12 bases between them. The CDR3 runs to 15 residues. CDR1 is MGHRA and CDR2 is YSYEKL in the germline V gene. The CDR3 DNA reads TGCGCCAGCAGCCAAGCGTCGCGGGTAGACTATGGCTACACCTTC. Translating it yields CASSQASRVDYGYTF.

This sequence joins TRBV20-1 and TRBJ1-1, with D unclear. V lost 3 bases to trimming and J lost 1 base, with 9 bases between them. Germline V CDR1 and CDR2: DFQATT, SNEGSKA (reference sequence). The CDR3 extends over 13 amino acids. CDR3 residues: CSASDGWNTEAFF. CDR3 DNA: TGCAGTGCTAGTGACGGGTGGAACACTGAAGCTTTCTTT.

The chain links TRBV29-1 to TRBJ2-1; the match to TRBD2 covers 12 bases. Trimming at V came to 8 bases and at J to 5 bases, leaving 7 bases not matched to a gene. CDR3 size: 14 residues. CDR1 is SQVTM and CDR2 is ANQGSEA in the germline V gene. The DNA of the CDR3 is TGCAGCACACCGGGACTAGCGGGTCACAATGAGCAGTTCTTC. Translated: CSTPGLAGHNEQFF.

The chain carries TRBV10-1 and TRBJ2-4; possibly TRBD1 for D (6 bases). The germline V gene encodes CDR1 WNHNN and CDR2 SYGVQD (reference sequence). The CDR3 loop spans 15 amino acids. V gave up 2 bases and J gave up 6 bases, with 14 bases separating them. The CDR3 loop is CASSEAGRGGNIQYF. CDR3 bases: TGCGCCAGCAGTGAGGCCGGCAGGGGTGGAAACATTCAGTACTTC.

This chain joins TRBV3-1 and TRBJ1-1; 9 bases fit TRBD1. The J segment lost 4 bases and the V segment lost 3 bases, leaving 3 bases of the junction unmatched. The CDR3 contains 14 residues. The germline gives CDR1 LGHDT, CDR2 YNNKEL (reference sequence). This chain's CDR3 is CASSQVTGGTEAFF. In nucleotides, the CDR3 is TGTGCCAGCAGCCAGGTGACAGGGGGCACTGAAGCTTTCTTT.

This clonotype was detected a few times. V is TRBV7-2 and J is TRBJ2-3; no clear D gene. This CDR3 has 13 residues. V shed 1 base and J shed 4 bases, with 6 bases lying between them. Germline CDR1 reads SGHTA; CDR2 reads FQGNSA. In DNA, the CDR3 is TGTGCCAGCAGCTTAGATCGGTCAGATACGCAGTATTTT. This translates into CASSLDRSDTQYF.